The 24 T cell receptor beta chains reported below all come from one sample, sequenced in a study of blood T cell repertoires in COVID-19. Assay: immunoSEQ multiplex PCR; the TCRdb copy retains only in-frame clones and omits some. The data contain roughly 110,000 clones, 84% of them singletons. Sequencing was done on a sample of peripheral blood. The receptors here all came from a woman aged 55-70 years with acute or convalescent COVID-19.

CDR3 nucleotides: TGTGCCAGCAGCCCCGGAGCGGGCTCCTACAATGAGCAGTTCTTC. Residues: CASSPGAGSYNEQFF. The chain uses TRBV7-9 and TRBJ2-1; D perhaps matches TRBD2 (6 bases). The CDR3 has 15 residues. CDR1 and CDR2 from the germline V gene are SEHNR and FQNEAQ (reference sequence). Trimming took 5 bases from V and 0 from J, leaving 11 bases between them.

The genes are TRBV12-3 or TRBV12-4 and TRBJ2-7; D gene ambiguous. This CDR3 comprises 13 residues. V shed 1 base and J shed 7 bases, with 11 bases lying between them. In nucleotides, the CDR3 is TGTGCCAGCAGTTTAGAGTCAGGCCTTGAGCAGTACTTC. Encoded protein: CASSLESGLEQYF.

The V call is TRBV10-3, the J call TRBJ1-5; D ambiguous. CDR3 size: 14 residues. CDR1 ENHRY and CDR2 SYGVKD come from the germline V gene. The germline V and J ends were trimmed by 0 bases and 4 bases, with 7 bases remaining between them. The CDR3 nucleotides are TGTGCCATCAGTGAGTCATCGGGGAATCAGCCCCAGCATTTT. This codes for CAISESSGNQPQHF.

The V call is TRBV4-2, the J call TRBJ2-1, with a possible D match to TRBD1 (6 bases). The ends were cut back, 0 bases at V and 7 bases at J, with 19 bases in the middle. The CDR3 runs to 17 residues. Germline CDR1 is LGHNA and CDR2 is YNFKEQ. CDR3 protein: CASSQDVQGYGKNEQFF. The CDR3 region has the DNA TGTGCCAGCAGCCAAGACGTACAGGGATACGGTAAGAATGAGCAGTTCTTC.

This sequence joins TRBV3-1 (or the pseudogene TRBV3-2) and TRBJ2-5; 10 bases agree with TRBD1. J gave up 5 bases and V 1 base, and 7 bases lay outside the gene matches. The CDR3 covers 16 residues. In germline, CDR1 is LGHDT, CDR2 YNNKEL (reference sequence). CDR3 coding DNA: TGTGCCAGCAGCCAAGTACTAGGACAGGGGGGTGAGACCCAGTACTTC. It yields the protein CASSQVLGQGGETQYF.

The chain recombines TRBV6-1 with TRBJ2-7; 10 bases map to TRBD1. V trimming: 0 bases; J trimming: 3 bases; junction bases outside the gene matches: 5. From germline, CDR1 is MNHNS and CDR2 SASEGT. This CDR3 contains 16 residues. The DNA of the CDR3 is TGTGCCAGCAGTGAAGCTGGTGGACAGGGGGTCTACGAGCAGTACTTC. This translates into CASSEAGGQGVYEQYF.

The V gene is TRBV5-5, the J gene TRBJ1-1; TRBD1 is a possible D gene (6 bases). This CDR3 has 14 residues. The germline gives CDR1 SGHKS, CDR2 YYEKEE (reference sequence). With 5 bases removed from V and 5 bases from J, the gap between germline ends came to 16 bases. The CDR3 loop is CASRHRELITEAFF. The CDR3 DNA reads as TGTGCCAGCAGGCACAGGGAATTGATAACTGAAGCTTTCTTT.

The V and J genes are TRBV4-1 and TRBJ1-2; D possibly corresponds to TRBD1 (5 bases). CDR1 is MGHRA, CDR2 YSYEKL, per germline. This CDR3 has 17 amino acids. V dropped 4 bases and J dropped 1 base, with 19 bases sitting between them. CDR3 sequence: CASSRSGGIRDNYGYTF. CDR3 nucleotide sequence: TGCGCCAGCAGCCGGTCGGGGGGGATTCGGGATAACTATGGCTACACCTTC.

The chain combines TRBV29-1 with TRBJ1-4; D is uncertain. Trimming removed 4 bases at V and 3 bases at J, with 12 bases between. The CDR3 covers 14 residues. Per germline, CDR1 SQVTM and CDR2 ANQGSEA. CDR3 sequence reads: CSVVRSLPNEKLFF. CDR3 nucleotides: TGCAGCGTTGTCCGGAGCCTTCCTAATGAAAAACTGTTTTTT.

This clone appeared a single time. V gene TRBV2 combines with J gene TRBJ1-1, with D unresolved. V was pared by 8 bases and J by 2 bases, with 12 bases between. The CDR3 is 13 residues long. The germline CDR1 and CDR2 sequences are SNHLY and FYNNEI. The CDR3 protein is CASQDGLNTEAFF. The CDR3 DNA follows: TGTGCCAGCCAGGACGGACTTAACACTGAAGCTTTCTTT.

This clone occurred once. The chain carries TRBV11-2 and TRBJ1-1; TRBD1 is a possible D gene (6 bases). Germline V CDR1 and CDR2: SGHAT, FQNNGV. This CDR3 contains 13 residues. The V and J ends lost 4 bases and 7 bases respectively, with 13 bases between them. This CDR3 reads CASSSDRSNEAFF. The CDR3 nucleotides read TGTGCCAGCAGCTCCGACAGGTCCAATGAAGCTTTCTTT.

Only a few counts were recorded for this clone. The chain employs TRBV15 and TRBJ1-5; possibly TRBD1 for D (5 bases). Trimming shortened V by 5 bases and J by 6 bases, and 14 bases separated the two germline ends. CDR1 and CDR2 from the germline V gene are LNHNV and YYDKDF (reference sequence). CDR3 length: 14 amino acids. The CDR3 here is CATSRTRGSQPQHF. DNA of the CDR3: TGTGCCACCAGCCGGACCCGGGGGAGTCAGCCCCAGCATTTT.

The V and J genes are TRBV30 and TRBJ2-2; TRBD2 matches at 10 bases. The CDR3 is made up of 16 amino acids. The germline V gene has CDR1 GTSNPN and CDR2 SVGIG (reference sequence). The ends lost 3 bases at V and 5 bases at J; junction bases unmatched: 9. The CDR3 spells CAWSILAGVGTGELFF. The DNA of the CDR3 is TGTGCCTGGAGCATTCTAGCGGGAGTTGGGACCGGGGAGCTGTTTTTT.

V gene TRBV9 combines with J gene TRBJ2-7, with TRBD2 matching over 8 bases. The length of the CDR3 is 16 residues. V lost 2 bases to trimming and J lost 1 base; unmatched junction nucleotides: 8. Germline V gene data show CDR1 as SGDLS and CDR2 as YYNGEE. This CDR3 is CASSVAPGLGSYEQYF. DNA for the CDR3: TGTGCCAGCAGCGTCGCTCCGGGACTAGGGTCCTACGAGCAGTACTTC.

V is TRBV6-4 and J is TRBJ1-5; TRBD1 matches at 10 bases. Trimming took 2 bases from V and 7 from J; bases not matched to a gene: 5. The CDR3 totals 15 residues. CDR1 and CDR2 (germline): MRHNA, SNTAGT. CDR3 residues: CASSDAGTGVQPQHF. DNA for the CDR3: TGTGCCAGCAGTGACGCCGGGACAGGGGTCCAGCCCCAGCATTTT.

The chain recombines TRBV5-1 with TRBJ2-1; 7 nucleotides line up with TRBD2. The V and J ends lost 0 bases and 0 bases, in that order; junction bases with no gene match: 3. CDR3 size: 16 residues. CDR1 is SGHRS and CDR2 is YFSETQ in the germline V gene. The CDR3 reads CASSLGLADSYNEQFF. For the CDR3, the DNA is TGCGCCAGCAGCTTGGGGCTAGCGGACTCCTACAATGAGCAGTTCTTC.

This CDR3 is CAWSVGTGDNSPLHF. The CDR3 region has the DNA TGTGCCTGGAGTGTCGGGACAGGGGATAATTCACCCCTCCACTTT. The V gene is TRBV30, the J gene TRBJ1-6; 10 bases line up with TRBD1. Germline assignment: CDR1 GTSNPN and CDR2 SVGIG (reference sequence). V trimming: 0 bases; J trimming: 5 bases; junction bases outside the gene matches: 1. The CDR3 runs to 15 residues. Full variable domain (remainder filled in from reference TRBV30 and TRBJ1-6): SQTIHQWPATLVQPVGSPLSLECTVEGTSNPNLYWYRQAAGRGLQLLFYSVGIGQISSEVPQNLSASRPQDRQFILSSKKLLLSDSGFYLCAWSVGTGDNSPLHFGNGTRLTVT.

This clone occurred once. The genes are TRBV5-1 and TRBJ1-2; 10 bases are shared with TRBD1. V was clipped by 2 bases and J by 6 bases; unmatched bases: 7. From germline, CDR1 is SGHRS and CDR2 YFSETQ. CDR3 length equals 15 residues. The CDR3: CASSFRQGASDGYTF. The CDR3 bases are TGCGCCAGCAGCTTTCGACAGGGGGCGTCGGATGGCTACACCTTC.

The chain employs TRBV11-2 and TRBJ1-1, with no clear D. From germline, CDR1 is SGHAT and CDR2 FQNNGV. This CDR3 has 14 amino acids. The V and J ends lost 2 bases and 1 base respectively, with 8 bases between them. CDR3 sequence: CASSLFAGNTEAFF. The CDR3 DNA is TGTGCCAGCAGCTTATTCGCGGGGAACACTGAAGCTTTCTTT.

The rearrangement uses TRBV2 and TRBJ1-6; 9 bases are shared with TRBD1. Germline values: CDR1 SNHLY, CDR2 FYNNEI. This CDR3 contains 14 residues. J gave up 9 bases and V 7 bases, and 7 bases lay outside the gene matches. The CDR3 spells CASTPRQGGSPLHF. Here the CDR3 DNA reads TGTGCCAGCACCCCGAGACAGGGGGGTTCACCCCTCCACTTT. Full variable domain (rest looked up from reference TRBV2 and TRBJ1-6): EPEVTQTPSHQVTQMGQEVILRCVPISNHLYFYWYRQILGQKVEFLVSFYNNEISEKSEIFDDQFSVERPDGSNFTLKIRSTKLEDSAMYFCASTPRQGGSPLHFGNGTRLTVT.

The rearrangement joins TRBV15 to TRBJ1-2; D is undetermined. The V gene lost 0 bases and the J gene lost 5 bases, with 10 bases spanning the gap. The CDR3 spans 14 residues. Germline CDR1 is LNHNV and CDR2 is YYDKDF (reference sequence). CDR3 coding DNA: TGTGCCACCAGCAGAGATCTCGACGGGTATGGCTACACCTTC. Its translation: CATSRDLDGYGYTF.

The genes are TRBV6-1 and TRBJ1-2, with 8 positions matching TRBD1. J lost 8 bases, V lost 2 bases, and 7 bases had no gene match. CDR1 is MNHNS, CDR2 SASEGT, per germline. CDR3 length equals 14 residues. In DNA form, the CDR3 reads TGTGCCAGCAGTGAACAGGGGGCAAGTGCCGGCTACACCTTC. It is translated as CASSEQGASAGYTF.

This clone has only a few counts. CDR3 amino acids: CAISLNRGEYTEAFF. In DNA form, the CDR3 reads TGTGCCATCAGTTTAAACAGGGGGGAGTACACTGAAGCTTTCTTT. The rearrangement joins TRBV10-3 to TRBJ1-1; 8 bases match TRBD1. From germline, CDR1 is ENHRY and CDR2 SYGVKD. The CDR3 contains 15 residues. The V segment lost 5 bases and the J segment 3 bases; nucleotides outside the gene matches: 8.

The CDR3 DNA reads TGCGCCAGCAGCTTGGAAAGCAGGGGGTGGCAAGAGACCCAGTACTTC. Translated, it gives CASSLESRGWQETQYF. This chain connects TRBV5-1 to TRBJ2-5; 7 bases map to TRBD1. Germline loops: CDR1 SGHRS, CDR2 YFSETQ. V lost 0 bases to trimming and J lost 2 bases; unmatched junction nucleotides: 7. The CDR3 has 16 amino acids.